This T cell receptor (beta chain) was obtained from a study of blood T cell repertoires in COVID-19. Study overall: From T cells, B-cell-depleted T cells, or PBMCs came the material, which was cDNA or gDNA.

Sequencing used immunoSEQ multiplex PCR; TCRdb keeps in-frame clones, though not all of them. The sample lists roughly 81,000 clones; about 88% were seen once. V lost 0 bases and J 5 bases, leaving 6 bases between the germline ends. Looked up from germline, CDR1 is SGHNT and CDR2 is YYREEE (reference sequence). The CDR3 contains 14 residues. The chain links TRBV5-4 to TRBJ1-6; D is uncertain. This TCR derives from a man between 40 and 49 years old with acute or convalescent COVID-19. The sequenced sample was peripheral blood. CDR3 DNA sequence: TGTGCCAGCAGCTTGGACCCAGATAATTCACCCCTCCACTTT. Its translation is CASSLDPDNSPLHF.